The 25 T cell receptor beta chains presented below share a single source sample, sequenced in a study of shared clonotypes between healthy human individuals. Using immunoSEQ multiplex PCR, the repertoire was profiled, and TCRdb retains in-frame clones only, with some absent. The sample holds millions of clones, approximately 95% seen once. Sample: naive CD4+ T cells from PBMCs. The subset: CD45RA+ positively selected. All receptors derive from a man aged 18 to 29 in good health. Some clones in this sample may be carry-over from other donors' samples.

This chain links TRBV5-4 with TRBJ2-7; a possible D gene is TRBD2 (6 bases). Germline CDR1 is SGHNT and CDR2 is YYREEE (reference sequence). The CDR3 runs 13 residues. CDR3 bases: TGTGCCAGCAGCTTGGCTGACGGGGGAGCCCTTACTGTC. The encoded protein is CASSLADGGALTV.

To note about this clone: The same CDR3 also results from other DNA sequences found in this sample. This chain joins TRBV5-1 and TRBJ1-5; 10 bases match TRBD1. Germline V lookup: CDR1 SGHRS, CDR2 YFSETQ. The CDR3 consists of 15 residues. Trimming cost V 3 bases and J 6 bases; bases outside gene matches: 6. CDR3 region: CASSYGTGEGQPQHF. CDR3 sequence (DNA): TGCGCCAGCAGCTATGGGACAGGGGAAGGTCAGCCCCAGCATTTT.

Concerning this clone itself: Other DNA variants within this sample encode the same CDR3. The chain carries TRBV5-1 and TRBJ2-1; D uncertain. V lost 0 bases to trimming and J lost 0 bases, with 7 bases between them. CDR3 size: 15 residues. Germline V lookup: CDR1 SGHRS, CDR2 YFSETQ. CDR3 residues: CASSLALSSYNEQFF. CDR3 DNA sequence: TGCGCCAGCAGCTTGGCCTTGAGCTCCTACAATGAGCAGTTCTTC.

A word on this clone: The sample contains more than one DNA sequence encoding this CDR3. The chain is built from TRBV27 and TRBJ1-4; TRBD1 agrees at 7 bases. Germline values: CDR1 MNHEY, CDR2 SMNVEV (reference sequence). CDR3 length: 14 residues. Losses at the gene ends were 2 bases for V and 4 bases for J; bases not matched to a gene: 1. CDR3 sequence reads: CASSLRDSNEKLFF. The CDR3 nucleotides read TGTGCCAGCAGTTTAAGGGACAGTAATGAAAAACTGTTTTTT.

The V call is TRBV9, the J call TRBJ2-1, with 9 bases matching TRBD1. The ends lost 4 bases at V and 8 bases at J; junction bases unmatched: 16. There are 17 residues in the CDR3. CDR1 and CDR2 from the germline V gene are SGDLS and YYNGEE. CDR3 amino acids: CASSQRPGQGLPHEQFF. The DNA for the CDR3 is TGTGCCAGCAGCCAAAGACCGGGACAGGGCCTCCCCCATGAGCAGTTCTTC.

This chain links TRBV19 with TRBJ2-2; D is ambiguous. V dropped 10 bases and J dropped 0 bases, with 12 bases sitting between them. Germline assignment: CDR1 LNHDA and CDR2 SQIVND (reference sequence). CDR3 length: 14 amino acids. CDR3 residues: CATRGGTNTGELFF. CDR3 sequence (DNA): TGTGCCACCAGAGGCGGCACGAACACCGGGGAGCTGTTTTTT.

This clone occurred once. V usage is TRBV7-2 and J usage is TRBJ1-5; no reliable D call. Looked up from germline, CDR1 is SGHTA and CDR2 is FQGNSA. The germline V and J ends were trimmed by 2 bases and 6 bases, with 8 bases remaining between them. The CDR3 spans 13 residues. The CDR3, as DNA: TGTGCCAGCAGCTTATTCCGGGGTCAGCCCCAGCATTTT. Protein: CASSLFRGQPQHF.

The gene calls are TRBV10-1 and TRBJ2-7, with 7 bases that match TRBD2. This CDR3 contains 14 residues. The germline gives CDR1 WNHNN, CDR2 SYGVQD (reference sequence). J lost 9 bases, V lost 5 bases, and 13 bases had no gene match. The CDR3 DNA is TGCGCCAGCAGTTCCGCGGCGGGAGATCTGGTGCAGTACTTC. Its translation: CASSSAAGDLVQYF.

The chain has TRBV28 and TRBJ1-2; D is possibly TRBD1 (6 bases). Germline V gene sequence: CDR1 MDHEN, CDR2 SYDVKM. V shed 5 bases and J shed 0 bases, with 13 bases lying between them. CDR3 length: 15 residues. Here the CDR3 DNA reads TGTGCCAGCAGTGGGGGGGCGGACCCTAACTATGGCTACACCTTC. It specifies CASSGGADPNYGYTF.

The V call is TRBV29-1, the J call TRBJ2-1; D is unclear. Trimming removed 4 bases at V and 0 bases at J, with 13 bases between. This CDR3 has 15 amino acids. Germline CDR1 and CDR2: SQVTM and ANQGSEA. CDR3 loop: CSVGRVYRSYNEQFF. The CDR3 DNA follows: TGCAGCGTTGGTCGGGTATACCGCTCCTACAATGAGCAGTTCTTC.

This CDR3 reads CATQNRGGYTF. CDR3 sequence (DNA): TGTGCCACCCAGAACAGGGGCGGCTACACCTTC. The V call is TRBV28, the J call TRBJ1-2; 7 bases line up with TRBD1. CDR3 length equals 11 residues. Trimming removed 10 bases from V and 8 bases from J; junction bases left unmatched: 7. Germline CDR1 reads MDHEN; CDR2 reads SYDVKM.

This clone appeared once. The chain recombines TRBV6-1 with TRBJ2-7; D gene uncertain. CDR1 MNHNS and CDR2 SASEGT come from the germline V gene. This CDR3 has 15 residues. Trimming stripped 6 bases from V and 1 base from J, with 16 bases between. The CDR3 sequence is CASSGPPERSYEQYF. The CDR3 nucleotides are TGTGCCAGCAGCGGGCCCCCGGAAAGGTCCTACGAGCAGTACTTC.

The rearrangement uses TRBV28 and TRBJ2-5; D not resolved. Trimming took off 4 bases at V and 3 bases at J, with 12 bases between the two ends. Germline V gene lookup returns CDR1 MDHEN and CDR2 SYDVKM. The CDR3 has 14 amino acids. CDR3 loop: CASSSNRVKETQYF. DNA of the CDR3: TGTGCCAGCAGTTCAAACCGGGTTAAAGAGACCCAGTACTTC.

This clone was counted a single time. The genes are TRBV14 and TRBJ2-1; tentative D call: TRBD2 (5 bases). V lost 3 bases to trimming and J lost 9 bases, with 18 bases between them. The CDR3 contains 15 residues. Per germline, CDR1 SGHDN and CDR2 FVKESK. CDR3 loop: CASSHVERIRGEQFF. CDR3 nucleotides: TGTGCCAGCAGCCACGTAGAGCGGATAAGAGGTGAGCAGTTCTTC.

The chain recombines TRBV18 with TRBJ1-2; 12 nucleotides line up with TRBD1. The ends lost 0 bases at V and 2 bases at J; junction bases unmatched: 13. CDR3 size: 20 residues. CDR1 KGHSH and CDR2 LQKENI come from the germline V gene. CDR3 DNA: TGTGCCAGCTCACCACCGGGACAGGGGGCTGTGGAACGGTGGAACTATGGCTACACCTTC. This encodes CASSPPGQGAVERWNYGYTF.

The gene calls are TRBV7-9 and TRBJ2-1; 15 nucleotides agree with TRBD2. J lost 6 bases, V lost 4 bases, and 13 bases had no gene match. Germline V gene sequence: CDR1 SEHNR, CDR2 FQNEAQ (reference sequence). This CDR3 has 19 residues. CDR3 sequence: CASSSGTWTSGRGGNEQFF. In nucleotides, the CDR3 is TGTGCCAGCAGCTCAGGGACTTGGACTAGCGGGAGGGGGGGCAATGAGCAGTTCTTC.

This clone was picked up one time. The CDR3 protein is CASSDRTGPYSPEAFF. The CDR3, as DNA: TGTGCCAGCAGTGACCGGACAGGGCCTTACTCCCCTGAAGCTTTCTTT. The chain joins TRBV6-1 to TRBJ1-1; 8 bases line up with TRBD1. The J segment lost 6 bases and the V segment lost 3 bases, leaving 12 bases of the junction unmatched. Germline loops: CDR1 MNHNS, CDR2 SASEGT. This CDR3 has 16 amino acids.

This clone has only a few counts. The chain couples TRBV6-5 to TRBJ1-2; 10 bases match TRBD1. Per germline, CDR1 MNHEY and CDR2 SVGAGI. The CDR3 spans 15 residues. The trim removed 2 bases at V and 9 bases at J, leaving 9 bases unmatched. The CDR3 DNA follows: TGTGCCAGCAGTTACCCCACCGGGACAGGGGATAGCTACACCTTC. Translated, it gives CASSYPTGTGDSYTF.

The table lists this clone with a count of one. A read error may explain this, as a much larger clone is one base away. Other DNA sequences from this sample encode an identical CDR3 as well. The V gene is TRBV6-1, the J gene TRBJ1-1; D remains ambiguous. CDR1 and CDR2 from the germline V gene are MNHNS and SASEGT. The CDR3 runs 11 residues. Between the trimmed V and J ends, which lost 7 bases and 2 bases, there was a span of 5 bases. The CDR3 nucleotides are TGTGCCAGCATTTTAAACACTGAAGCTTTCTTT. It yields the protein CASILNTEAFF.

The gene calls are TRBV7-8 and TRBJ2-1; TRBD2 matches at 9 bases. Germline CDR1 is SGHVS and CDR2 is FQNEAQ. Trimming removed 0 bases from V and 0 bases from J; junction bases left unmatched: 6. The CDR3 sequence is 18 residues long. DNA for the CDR3: TGTGCCAGCAGCTTAGCGAGAAGCGGGGGGAGCTCCTACAATGAGCAGTTCTTC. Translating it yields CASSLARSGGSSYNEQFF. Full variable domain (remainder filled in from reference TRBV7-8 and TRBJ2-1): GAGVSQSPRYKVAKRGQDVALRCDPISGHVSLFWYQQALGQGPEFLTYFQNEAQLDKSGLPSDRFFAERPEGSVSTLKIQRTQQEDSAVYLCASSLARSGGSSYNEQFFGPGTRLTVL.

The sample holds one count of this clone. This sequence joins TRBV5-4 and TRBJ1-5; D gene ambiguous. The CDR3 covers 13 residues. V was trimmed by 2 bases and J by 4 bases, leaving 7 bases between them. Germline loops: CDR1 SGHNT, CDR2 YYREEE (reference sequence). Here the CDR3 DNA reads TGTGCCAGCAGCTTAGGAGTTAATCAGCCCCAGCATTTT. It translates to CASSLGVNQPQHF.

For this clone: This specimen includes other DNA sequences encoding the same CDR3. The chain joins TRBV27 to TRBJ2-3; TRBD2 matches at 7 bases. V shed 5 bases and J 1 base; nucleotides not matched to a gene: 6. Germline CDR1 reads MNHEY; CDR2 reads SMNVEV (reference sequence). The CDR3 is 15 residues long. CDR3 protein: CASSTRLAGTDTQYF. CDR3 coding DNA: TGTGCCAGCAGTACTCGACTAGCTGGCACAGATACGCAGTATTTT.

The chain couples TRBV27 to TRBJ2-2; TRBD1 is a possible D gene (6 bases). Deletions cut 3 bases from V and 1 base from J, with 12 bases between. Germline loops: CDR1 MNHEY, CDR2 SMNVEV (reference sequence). CDR3 length equals 16 residues. CDR3 bases: TGTGCCAGCAGTTTTCTGGGACACCAGAACACCGGGGAGCTGTTTTTT. Its translation is CASSFLGHQNTGELFF.

V is TRBV29-1 and J is TRBJ2-7; D not resolved. Germline CDR1 reads SQVTM; CDR2 reads ANQGSEA. The V end was cut by 2 bases, the J end by 7 bases, with 12 bases between. There are 12 residues in the CDR3. In DNA, the CDR3 is TGCAGCGTTGAATTGGGCTTTGGAGAGCAGTACTTC. Translating it yields CSVELGFGEQYF.

The CDR3 DNA reads as TGTGCCAGCAGCCGCGGACTAGCGGAGATCCAAGAGACCCAGTACTTC. This gives the protein CASSRGLAEIQETQYF. The rearrangement links TRBV7-9 to TRBJ2-5, with TRBD2 identical over 10 bases. Germline-derived CDR1 and CDR2 are SEHNR and FQNEAQ (reference sequence). This CDR3 is built from 16 residues. V was pared by 5 bases and J by 1 base, with 7 bases of the junction left unmatched.